A single sample is the source of the 20 T cell receptor beta chains below, sequenced in a study of T-cell reconstitution after alpha-beta-depleted transplantation in children. As it was prepared, the TCRbeta library received unique molecular identifiers. A single record per CDR3 protein comes from TCRdb applying MiXCR to the PCR reads. This sample has around 78,000 distinct CDR3 sequences; 5.5% to 7.5% occur once, and the top ten carry 2% to 3%. The sample here was PBMCs from the stem cell graft donor, taken from the stem cell graft. Receptors were obtained from a human donor who donated a stem cell graft to a child with acute lymphoblastic leukemia.

The V call is TRBV12-3 or TRBV12-4, the J call TRBJ2-1, with D possibly matching TRBD2 (6 bases). V was trimmed by 5 bases and J by 3 bases, leaving 8 bases between them. This CDR3 comprises 13 residues. CDR3 loop: CASSTAGYNEQFF. The CDR3 coding sequence is TGTGCCAGCAGTACAGCGGGCTACAATGAGCAGTTCTTC.

This clonotype appeared a few times. The chain links TRBV29-1 to TRBJ2-6; D is undetermined. Germline CDR1 SQVTM, CDR2 ANQGSEA. The CDR3 consists of 14 residues. Trimming removed 6 bases at V and 0 bases at J, with 9 bases between. CDR3 DNA: TGCAGCGTGCCGGTTCGCTCTGGGGCCAACGTCCTGACTTTC. Protein sequence: CSVPVRSGANVLTF.

This clonotype showed up many times. The CDR3 coding sequence is TGCGCCAGCAGCTCGCAAACGGGACAGGCTAGCTCTGGGGCCAACGTCCTGACTTTC. Protein: CASSSQTGQASSGANVLTF. This chain links TRBV5-1 with TRBJ2-6, with 8 bases aligning to TRBD1. The J segment lost 0 bases and the V segment lost 3 bases, leaving 11 bases of the junction unmatched. The length of the CDR3 is 19 residues. Germline V CDR1 and CDR2: SGHRS, YFSETQ.

This clonotype has a handful of counts. The chain joins TRBV12-5 to TRBJ2-7; 8 bases fit TRBD1. The germline V gene has CDR1 LGHNT and CDR2 FRNRAP. J gave up 3 bases and V 3 bases, and 10 bases lay outside the gene matches. There are 16 residues in the CDR3. DNA for the CDR3: TGTGCTAGTGGTTTAGATGGACAGGGATTCAACTACGAGCAGTACTTC. Translated, it gives CASGLDGQGFNYEQYF.

The chain employs TRBV20-1 and TRBJ2-7; the D call may be TRBD1 or TRBD2 (5 bases each). Germline V gene sequence: CDR1 DFQATT, CDR2 SNEGSKA (reference sequence). The ends were cut back, 3 bases at V and 6 bases at J, with 6 bases in the middle. The CDR3 has 10 amino acids. The CDR3 nucleotides read TGCAGTGCTAGGGGGGTCGAGCAGTACTTC. Its protein product is CSARGVEQYF.

This clonotype occurred many times. V and J are TRBV7-2 and TRBJ2-5, with a possible D match to TRBD1 (5 bases). The germline gives CDR1 SGHTA, CDR2 FQGNSA. The CDR3 length is 14 residues. Trimming pared 3 bases from V and 1 base from J, leaving 9 bases between. CDR3 amino acids: CASSFQGGQETQYF. The CDR3 DNA reads TGTGCCAGCAGCTTTCAGGGCGGCCAAGAGACCCAGTACTTC.

This clonotype was recorded many times. The rearrangement links TRBV15 to TRBJ2-6; D not certain. CDR1 LNHNV and CDR2 YYDKDF come from the germline V gene (reference sequence). V was trimmed by 0 bases and J by 0 bases, leaving 3 bases between them. The CDR3 consists of 15 residues. CDR3 bases: TGTGCCACCAGCAGAGATCACTCTGGGGCCAACGTCCTGACTTTC. It codes for CATSRDHSGANVLTF. Full variable domain (missing parts from reference TRBV15 and TRBJ2-6): DAMVIQNPRYQVTQFGKPVTLSCSQTLNHNVMYWYQQKSSQAPKLLFHYYDKDFNNEADTPDNFQSRRPNTSFCFLDIRSPGLGDTAMYLCATSRDHSGANVLTFGAGSRLTVL.

This clonotype was counted many times. This rearrangement joins TRBV12-3 or TRBV12-4 to TRBJ1-2; D is possibly TRBD1 (6 bases). The CDR3 spans 14 residues. Trimming removed 5 bases from V and 6 bases from J, with 16 bases in between. The CDR3 reads CASSPGRGKDGYTF. The CDR3 DNA follows: TGTGCCAGCAGTCCCGGGAGGGGGAAGGATGGCTACACCTTC.

This clonotype was seen at least ten times. This chain uses TRBV9 with TRBJ1-1; no definite D call. The CDR3 loop spans 12 amino acids. V lost 0 bases and J lost 1, with 1 base in between. Germline V CDR1 and CDR2: SGDLS, YYNGEE. The CDR3 reads CASSVENTEAFF. CDR3 in DNA: TGTGCCAGCAGCGTAGAGAACACTGAAGCTTTCTTT.

In this sample, this clonotype turned up many times. The chain links TRBV12-3 or TRBV12-4 to TRBJ2-7, with 9 nucleotides matching TRBD2. V was clipped by 6 bases and J by 3 bases; unmatched bases: 9. The CDR3 has 15 residues. The DNA of the CDR3 is TGTGCCAGCAGCCCTCGGGTAGCGGGAGACTACGAGCAGTACTTC. Its translation: CASSPRVAGDYEQYF.

This clonotype was seen many times. The CDR3 nucleotides are TGTGCCAGCAGCGACATACAGGGGGCATCTGACATTCAGTACTTC. Protein: CASSDIQGASDIQYF. The rearrangement uses TRBV9 and TRBJ2-4; 9 bases fit TRBD1. The CDR3 totals 15 residues. J gave up 8 bases and V 3 bases, and 9 bases lay outside the gene matches. Germline V gene lookup returns CDR1 SGDLS and CDR2 YYNGEE. The complete variable domain, with remaining parts taken from reference TRBV9 and TRBJ2-4, reads DSGVTQTPKHLITATGQRVTLRCSPRSGDLSVYWYQQSLDQGLQFLIQYYNGEERAKGNILERFSAQQFPDLHSELNLSSLELGDSALYFCASSDIQGASDIQYFGAGTRLSVL.

This clonotype has ten or more counts. The V and J genes are TRBV27 and TRBJ2-7; no firm D call. The CDR3 is 14 amino acids. Looked up from germline, CDR1 is MNHEY and CDR2 is SMNVEV (reference sequence). The germline V and J ends were trimmed by 0 bases and 4 bases, with 10 bases remaining between them. CDR3 coding DNA: TGTGCCAGCAGTTTATCGGTCCAGTGGTACGAGCAGTACTTC. It encodes CASSLSVQWYEQYF.

In this sample, this clonotype turned up many times. CDR3 amino acids: CASSFPEGGKETQYF. CDR3 DNA: TGTGCCAGCAGTTTCCCGGAGGGGGGAAAAGAGACCCAGTACTTC. The rearrangement joins TRBV12-3 or TRBV12-4 to TRBJ2-5, with D perhaps TRBD1 or TRBD2 (6 bases each). The CDR3 covers 15 residues. V was pared by 3 bases and J by 3 bases, with 14 bases between.

This clonotype was picked up many times. V and J are TRBV6-1 and TRBJ2-7; D gene uncertain. V was cut by 3 bases and J by 2 bases, with 2 bases left in between. The CDR3 covers 11 residues. From germline, CDR1 is MNHNS and CDR2 SASEGT. DNA of the CDR3: TGTGCCAGCAGTGAGGCCTACGAGCAGTACTTC. Translating gives CASSEAYEQYF.

In this sample, this clonotype turned up many times. This rearrangement joins TRBV12-3 or TRBV12-4 to TRBJ2-3; 12 nucleotides align to TRBD2. CDR3 length: 16 amino acids. Trimming cost V 8 bases and J 4 bases; bases outside gene matches: 10. CDR3 loop: CASCWTSGTQSDTQYF. In DNA, the CDR3 is TGTGCCAGCTGCTGGACTAGCGGGACTCAATCAGATACGCAGTATTTT.

This clonotype was detected many times. This rearrangement joins TRBV4-2 to TRBJ2-1; TRBD1 agrees at 8 bases. The junction had 5 bases not matched to a gene; V was cut back by 0 bases and J by 4 bases. The germline V gene has CDR1 LGHNA and CDR2 YNFKEQ. CDR3 length equals 16 residues. The CDR3 spells CASSQDLGTGYNEQFF. The CDR3 nucleotides read TGTGCCAGCAGCCAAGACCTCGGGACAGGTTACAATGAGCAGTTCTTC.

This clonotype was recorded many times. The chain uses TRBV7-9 and TRBJ2-3; TRBD1 agrees at 7 bases. Germline values: CDR1 SEHNR, CDR2 FQNEAQ (reference sequence). The CDR3 contains 15 residues. V shed 5 bases, J shed 2 bases, and the junction held 7 bases outside the gene matches. In nucleotides, the CDR3 is TGTGCCAGCAGCGCATTACAGGGGATCACAGATACGCAGTATTTT. This encodes CASSALQGITDTQYF.

This clonotype has only a few counts. Germline is not matched at one junction end, which may reflect a read error. The V call is TRBV5-1, the J call TRBJ2-7, with 8 bases aligning to TRBD1. The CDR3 is made up of 17 amino acids. The germline V gene encodes CDR1 SGHRS and CDR2 YFSETQ. CDR3 bases: TGCGCCAGCAGCTTGGCCAGGGGGCCCCCCACCCCTTACGATCAGTACTTC. Its protein is CASSLARGPPTPYDQYF.

This clonotype was seen many times. This rearrangement joins TRBV6-4 to TRBJ2-3, with TRBD2 as a possible D gene (6 bases). V was trimmed by 3 bases and J by 2 bases, leaving 9 bases between them. CDR1 is MRHNA, CDR2 SNTAGT, per germline. The CDR3 loop spans 14 amino acids. CDR3 residues: CASSEAGTTDTQYF. Written as DNA, the CDR3 is TGTGCCAGCAGTGAGGCGGGGACCACAGATACGCAGTATTTT.

This clonotype was observed many times. The CDR3 DNA follows: TGTGCCACCAGTGATTTGCCCGACAATGAGCAGTTCTTC. Translating it yields CATSDLPDNEQFF. The chain employs TRBV24-1 and TRBJ2-1; no reliable D call. The CDR3 extends over 13 amino acids. The V gene's germline CDR1 is KGHDR and CDR2 SFDVKD. V lost 0 bases and J lost 5, with 4 bases in between.